Detailed here is one T cell receptor (beta chain). This sample stems from a study of Graves' ophthalmopathy and Graves' hyperthyroidism. The CDR3 is made up of 15 amino acids. The V gene's germline CDR1 is MGHRA and CDR2 YSYEKL. The V and J ends lost 1 base and 0 bases respectively, with 9 bases between them. The authors amplified TCR beta CDR3 regions, and they did so from RNA transcripts for repertoire sequencing. Investigators did first-round RT-PCR with HTBI primers, then second-round multiplex PCR. MiXCR, run by TCRdb on the multiplex PCR reads, gives a single entry per CDR3 protein. The table lists around 520,000 distinct CDR3 sequences, less than 40% of them singletons.

The sequence came from an adult man with Graves' hyperthyroidism. The chain joins TRBV4-1 to TRBJ1-1; D call uncertain. Sequenced sample: peripheral blood or thyroid tissue (not recorded which). CDR3 sequence (DNA): TGCGCCAGCAGCCAAGGAGGCGCCTTGAACACTGAAGCTTTCTTT. Translated, it gives CASSQGGALNTEAFF.